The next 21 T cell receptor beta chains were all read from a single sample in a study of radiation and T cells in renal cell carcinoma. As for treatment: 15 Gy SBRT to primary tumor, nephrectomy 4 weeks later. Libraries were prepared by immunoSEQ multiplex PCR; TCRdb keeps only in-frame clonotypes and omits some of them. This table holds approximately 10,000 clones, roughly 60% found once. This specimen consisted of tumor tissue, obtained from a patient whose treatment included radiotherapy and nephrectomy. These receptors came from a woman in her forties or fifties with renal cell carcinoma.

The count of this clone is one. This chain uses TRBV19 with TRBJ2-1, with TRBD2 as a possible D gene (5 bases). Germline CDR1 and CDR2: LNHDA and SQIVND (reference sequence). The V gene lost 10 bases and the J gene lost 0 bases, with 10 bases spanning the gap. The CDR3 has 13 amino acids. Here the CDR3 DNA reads TGTGCCACCCAGCGGTTCTCCTACAATGAGCAGTTCTTC. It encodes CATQRFSYNEQFF.

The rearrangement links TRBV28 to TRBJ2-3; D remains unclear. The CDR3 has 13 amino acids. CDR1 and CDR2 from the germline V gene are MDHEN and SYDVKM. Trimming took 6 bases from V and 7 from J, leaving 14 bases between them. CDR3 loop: CASRLHGRNTQYF. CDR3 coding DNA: TGTGCCAGCAGACTGCACGGACGTAATACGCAGTATTTT. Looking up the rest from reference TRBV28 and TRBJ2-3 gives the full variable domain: DVKVTQSSRYLVKRTGEKVFLECVQDMDHENMFWYRQDPGLGLRLIYFSYDVKMKEKGDIPEGYSVSREKKERFSLILESASTNQTSMYLCASRLHGRNTQYFGPGTRLTVL.

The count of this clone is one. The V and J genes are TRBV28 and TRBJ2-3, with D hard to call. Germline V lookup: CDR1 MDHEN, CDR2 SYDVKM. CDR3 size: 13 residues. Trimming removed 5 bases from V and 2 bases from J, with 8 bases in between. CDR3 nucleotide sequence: TGTGCCAGCAGTCCTCGCCCCACAGATACGCAGTATTTT. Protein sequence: CASSPRPTDTQYF.

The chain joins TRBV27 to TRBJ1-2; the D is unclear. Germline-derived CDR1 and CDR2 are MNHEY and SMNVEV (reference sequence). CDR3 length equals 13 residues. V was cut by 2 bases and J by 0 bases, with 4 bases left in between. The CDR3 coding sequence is TGTGCCAGCAGTTTAGGTCCTAACTATGGCTACACCTTC. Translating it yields CASSLGPNYGYTF.

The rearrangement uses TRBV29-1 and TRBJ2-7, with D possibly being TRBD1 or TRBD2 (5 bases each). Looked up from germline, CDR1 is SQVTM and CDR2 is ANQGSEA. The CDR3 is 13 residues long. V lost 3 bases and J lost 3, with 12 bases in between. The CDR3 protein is CSVDWAGSYEQYF. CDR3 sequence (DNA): TGCAGCGTTGATTGGGCAGGGAGCTACGAGCAGTACTTC.

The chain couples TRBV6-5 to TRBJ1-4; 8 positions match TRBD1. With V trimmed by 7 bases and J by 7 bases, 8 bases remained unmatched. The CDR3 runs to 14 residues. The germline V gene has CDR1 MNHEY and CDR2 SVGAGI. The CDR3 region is CASKPTGEGEKLFF. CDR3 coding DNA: TGTGCCAGCAAGCCGACAGGGGAGGGTGAAAAACTGTTTTTT.

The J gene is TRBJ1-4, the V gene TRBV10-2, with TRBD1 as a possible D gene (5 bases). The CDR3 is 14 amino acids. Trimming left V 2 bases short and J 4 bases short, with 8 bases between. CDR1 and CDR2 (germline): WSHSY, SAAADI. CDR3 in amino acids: CASSEAGRNEKLFF. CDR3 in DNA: TGCGCCAGCAGTGAGGCAGGGCGTAATGAAAAACTGTTTTTT.

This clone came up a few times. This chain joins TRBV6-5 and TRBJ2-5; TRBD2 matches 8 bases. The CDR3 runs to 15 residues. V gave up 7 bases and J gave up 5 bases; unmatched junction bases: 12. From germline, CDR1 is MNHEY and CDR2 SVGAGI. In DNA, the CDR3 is TGTGCCAGCACCTTTCTGACGGGAGGGGGGGAGACCCAGTACTTC. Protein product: CASTFLTGGGETQYF.

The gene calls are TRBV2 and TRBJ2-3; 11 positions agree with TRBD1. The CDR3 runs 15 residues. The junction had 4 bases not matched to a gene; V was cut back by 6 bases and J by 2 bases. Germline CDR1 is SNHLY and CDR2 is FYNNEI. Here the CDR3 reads CASRRDRGFTDTQYF. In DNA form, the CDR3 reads TGTGCCAGCAGACGGGACAGGGGGTTCACAGATACGCAGTATTTT.

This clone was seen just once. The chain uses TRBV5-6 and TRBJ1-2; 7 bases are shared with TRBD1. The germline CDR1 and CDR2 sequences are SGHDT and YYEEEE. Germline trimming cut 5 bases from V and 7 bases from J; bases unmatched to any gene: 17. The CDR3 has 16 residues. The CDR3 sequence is CASRTAGTEGPGGYTF. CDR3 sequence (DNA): TGTGCCAGCAGGACTGCCGGGACAGAAGGCCCCGGTGGCTACACCTTC.

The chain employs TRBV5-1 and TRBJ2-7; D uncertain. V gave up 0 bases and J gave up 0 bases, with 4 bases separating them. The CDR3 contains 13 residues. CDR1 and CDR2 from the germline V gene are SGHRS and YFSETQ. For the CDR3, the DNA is TGCGCCAGCAGCTTGGAGGACTCCTACGAGCAGTACTTC. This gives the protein CASSLEDSYEQYF. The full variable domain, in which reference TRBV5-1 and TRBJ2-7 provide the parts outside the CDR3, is KAGVTQTPRYLIKTRGQQVTLSCSPISGHRSVSWYQQTPGQGLQFLFEYFSETQRNKGNFPGRFSGRQFSNSRSEMNVSTLELGDSALYLCASSLEDSYEQYFGPGTRLTVT.

The CDR3 sequence is CASTPIGQTSSYEQYF. CDR3 in DNA: TGTGCCAGCACTCCAATCGGGCAGACAAGCTCCTACGAGCAGTACTTC. The gene calls are TRBV7-2 and TRBJ2-7; D ambiguous. Per the germline V gene, CDR1 is SGHTA and CDR2 is FQGNSA. V lost 7 bases and J lost 0, with 19 bases in between. The CDR3 extends over 16 amino acids.

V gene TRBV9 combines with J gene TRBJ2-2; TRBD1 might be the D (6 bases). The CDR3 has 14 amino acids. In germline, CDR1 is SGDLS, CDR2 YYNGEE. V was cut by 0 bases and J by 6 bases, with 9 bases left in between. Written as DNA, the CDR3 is TGTGCCAGCAGCGTAGTGAAGGGGGCCGGGGAGCTGTTTTTT. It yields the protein CASSVVKGAGELFF.

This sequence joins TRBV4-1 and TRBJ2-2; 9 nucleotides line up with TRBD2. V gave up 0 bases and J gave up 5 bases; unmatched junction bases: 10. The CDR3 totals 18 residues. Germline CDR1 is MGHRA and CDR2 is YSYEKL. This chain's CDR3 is CASSQERGGGAETGELFF. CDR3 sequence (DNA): TGCGCCAGCAGCCAAGAACGTGGCGGGGGGGCCGAAACCGGGGAGCTGTTTTTT.

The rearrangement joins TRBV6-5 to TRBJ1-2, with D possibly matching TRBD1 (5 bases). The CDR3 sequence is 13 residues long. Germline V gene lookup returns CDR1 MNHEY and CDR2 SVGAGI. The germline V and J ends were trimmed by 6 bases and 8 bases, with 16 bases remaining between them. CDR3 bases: TGTGCCAGCAGCCGCCGGGCCCGGGGGGGCTACACCTTC. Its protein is CASSRRARGGYTF.

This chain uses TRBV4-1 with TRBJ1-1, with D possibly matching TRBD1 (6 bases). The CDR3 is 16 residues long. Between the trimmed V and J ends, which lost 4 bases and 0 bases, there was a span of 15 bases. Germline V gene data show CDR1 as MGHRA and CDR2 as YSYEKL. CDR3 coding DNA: TGCGCCAGCAGCCGCCGGACAGAGTATATGAACACTGAAGCTTTCTTT. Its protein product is CASSRRTEYMNTEAFF.

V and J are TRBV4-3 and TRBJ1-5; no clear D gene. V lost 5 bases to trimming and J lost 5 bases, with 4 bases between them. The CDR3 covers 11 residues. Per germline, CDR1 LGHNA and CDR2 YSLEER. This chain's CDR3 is CASSGDQPQHF. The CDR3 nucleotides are TGCGCCAGCAGCGGGGATCAGCCCCAGCATTTT.

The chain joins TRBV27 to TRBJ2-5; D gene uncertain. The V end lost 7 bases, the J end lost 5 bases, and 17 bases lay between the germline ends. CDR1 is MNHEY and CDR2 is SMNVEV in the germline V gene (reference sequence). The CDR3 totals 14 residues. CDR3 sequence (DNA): TGTGCCAGCAAAGGTATTGTGACGGGCGAGACCCAGTACTTC. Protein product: CASKGIVTGETQYF.

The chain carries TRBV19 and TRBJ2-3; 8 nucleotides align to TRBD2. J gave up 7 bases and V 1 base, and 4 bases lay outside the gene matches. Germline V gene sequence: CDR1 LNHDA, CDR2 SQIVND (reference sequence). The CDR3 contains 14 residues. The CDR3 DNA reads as TGTGCCAGTAGTATAGCGGGGGGGATAAATACGCAGTATTTT. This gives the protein CASSIAGGINTQYF. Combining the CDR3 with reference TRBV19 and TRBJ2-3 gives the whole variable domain DGGITQSPKYLFRKEGQNVTLSCEQNLNHDAMYWYRQDPGQGLRLIYYSQIVNDFQKGDIAEGYSVSREKKESFPLTVTSAQKNPTAFYLCASSIAGGINTQYFGPGTRLTVL.

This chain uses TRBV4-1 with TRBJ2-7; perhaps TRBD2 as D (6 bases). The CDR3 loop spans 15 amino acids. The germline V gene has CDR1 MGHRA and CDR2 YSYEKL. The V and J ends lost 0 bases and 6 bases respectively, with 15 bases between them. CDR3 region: CASSQDMAGGLEQYF. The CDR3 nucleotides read TGCGCCAGCAGCCAAGATATGGCAGGAGGGCTCGAGCAGTACTTC.

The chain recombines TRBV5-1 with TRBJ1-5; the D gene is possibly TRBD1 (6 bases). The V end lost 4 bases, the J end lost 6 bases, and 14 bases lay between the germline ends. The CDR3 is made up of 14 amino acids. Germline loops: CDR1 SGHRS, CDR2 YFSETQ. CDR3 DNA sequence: TGCGCCAGCAGCCTTGAAGGGGGGGGTCAGCCCCAGCATTTT. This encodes CASSLEGGGQPQHF.